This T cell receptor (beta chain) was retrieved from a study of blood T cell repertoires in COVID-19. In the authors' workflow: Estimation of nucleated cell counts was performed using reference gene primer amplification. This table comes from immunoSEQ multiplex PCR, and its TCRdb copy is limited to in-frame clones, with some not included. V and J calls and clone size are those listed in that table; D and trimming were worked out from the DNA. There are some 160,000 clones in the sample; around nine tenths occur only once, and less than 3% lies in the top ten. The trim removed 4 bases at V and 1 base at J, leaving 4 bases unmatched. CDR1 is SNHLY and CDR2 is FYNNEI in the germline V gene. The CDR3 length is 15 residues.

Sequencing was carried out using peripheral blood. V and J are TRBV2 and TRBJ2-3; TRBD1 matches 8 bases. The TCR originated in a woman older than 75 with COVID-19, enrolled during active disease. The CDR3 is CASSGTGIGTDTQYF. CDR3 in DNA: TGTGCCAGCAGTGGGACAGGGATTGGCACAGATACGCAGTATTTT. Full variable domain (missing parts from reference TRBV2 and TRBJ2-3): EPEVTQTPSHQVTQMGQEVILRCVPISNHLYFYWYRQILGQKVEFLVSFYNNEISEKSEIFDDQFSVERPDGSNFTLKIRSTKLEDSAMYFCASSGTGIGTDTQYFGPGTRLTVL.